This T cell receptor (beta chain) derives from a study of T cells in Graves' hyperthyroidism and ophthalmopathy. This clonotype was found many times. Amplification targeted TCR beta CDR3 regions from RNA transcripts. In the first-round RT-PCR of the TCR CDR3, the HTBI primer set was used. Each CDR3 protein gets one entry after TCRdb re-called the multiplex PCR reads with MiXCR. The table has roughly 240,000 distinct CDR3 sequences, roughly 22% seen once. The CDR3 covers 17 residues. The junction had 14 bases not matched to a gene; V was cut back by 6 bases and J by 1 base. Germline-derived CDR1 and CDR2 are MRHNA and SNTAGT.

This clonotype was sampled from a woman between 40 and 50 years old with Graves' ophthalmopathy. V usage is TRBV6-4 and J usage is TRBJ1-1; 7 nucleotides match TRBD1. Sequencing used blood. CDR3 DNA sequence: TGTGCCAGCAGAACCGGGACAGCCTCGATCAGGAACACTGAAGCTTTCTTT. It translates to CASRTGTASIRNTEAFF.